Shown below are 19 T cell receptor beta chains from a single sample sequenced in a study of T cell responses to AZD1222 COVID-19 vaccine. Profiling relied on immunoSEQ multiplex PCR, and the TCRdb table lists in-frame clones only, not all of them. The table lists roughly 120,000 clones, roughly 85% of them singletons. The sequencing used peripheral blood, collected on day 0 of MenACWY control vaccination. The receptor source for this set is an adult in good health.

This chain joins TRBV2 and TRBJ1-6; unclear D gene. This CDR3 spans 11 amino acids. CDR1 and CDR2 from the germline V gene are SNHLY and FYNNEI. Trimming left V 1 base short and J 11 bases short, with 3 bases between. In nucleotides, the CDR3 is TGTGCCAGCAGTGAAGGGACACCCCTCCACTTT. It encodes CASSEGTPLHF.

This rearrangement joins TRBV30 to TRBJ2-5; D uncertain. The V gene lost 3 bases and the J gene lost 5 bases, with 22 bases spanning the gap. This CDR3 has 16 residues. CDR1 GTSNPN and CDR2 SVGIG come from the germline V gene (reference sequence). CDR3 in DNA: TGTGCCTGGAGGAGAGAAGGGCAGACCCCTTACGAGACCCAGTACTTC. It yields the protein CAWRREGQTPYETQYF.

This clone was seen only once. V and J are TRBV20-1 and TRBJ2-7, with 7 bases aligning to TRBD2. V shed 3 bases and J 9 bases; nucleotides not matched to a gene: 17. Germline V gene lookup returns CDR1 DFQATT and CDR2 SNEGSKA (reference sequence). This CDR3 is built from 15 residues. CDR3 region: CSASTQGTSAAGQYF. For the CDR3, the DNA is TGCAGTGCTAGTACCCAGGGAACTAGCGCGGCTGGGCAGTACTTC.

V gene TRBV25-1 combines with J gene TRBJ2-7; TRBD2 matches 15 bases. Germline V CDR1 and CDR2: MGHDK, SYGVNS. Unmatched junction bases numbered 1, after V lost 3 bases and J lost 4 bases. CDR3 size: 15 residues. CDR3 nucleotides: TGTGCCAGCAGTGATGGACTAGCGGGAGGGTACGAGCAGTACTTC. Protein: CASSDGLAGGYEQYF.

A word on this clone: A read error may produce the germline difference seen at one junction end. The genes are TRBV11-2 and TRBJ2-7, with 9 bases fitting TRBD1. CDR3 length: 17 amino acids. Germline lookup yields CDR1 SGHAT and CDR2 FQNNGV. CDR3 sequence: CASTLRGTGQGRGEQYF. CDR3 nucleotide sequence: TGTGCCAGCACCTTAAGGGGTACGGGACAGGGCCGGGGGGAGCAGTACTTC.

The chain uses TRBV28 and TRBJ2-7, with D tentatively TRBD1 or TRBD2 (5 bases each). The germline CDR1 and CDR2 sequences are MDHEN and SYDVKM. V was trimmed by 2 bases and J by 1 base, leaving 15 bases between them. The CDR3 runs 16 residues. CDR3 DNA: TGTGCCAGCAGTTTAAGAGGGGCACTGGCTTCCTACGAGCAGTACTTC. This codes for CASSLRGALASYEQYF. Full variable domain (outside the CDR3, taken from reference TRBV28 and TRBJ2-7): DVKVTQSSRYLVKRTGEKVFLECVQDMDHENMFWYRQDPGLGLRLIYFSYDVKMKEKGDIPEGYSVSREKKERFSLILESASTNQTSMYLCASSLRGALASYEQYFGPGTRLTVT.

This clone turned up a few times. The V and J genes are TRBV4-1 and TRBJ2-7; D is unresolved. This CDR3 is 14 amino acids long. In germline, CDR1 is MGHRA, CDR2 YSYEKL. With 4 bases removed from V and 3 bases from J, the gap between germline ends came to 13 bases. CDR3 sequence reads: CASSPFVADYEQYF. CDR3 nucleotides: TGCGCCAGCAGCCCTTTCGTGGCAGACTACGAGCAGTACTTC.

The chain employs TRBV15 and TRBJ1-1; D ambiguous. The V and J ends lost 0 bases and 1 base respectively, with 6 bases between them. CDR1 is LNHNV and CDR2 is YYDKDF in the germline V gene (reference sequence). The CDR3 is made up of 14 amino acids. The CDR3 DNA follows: TGTGCCACCAGCAGAGATCGCACGAACACTGAAGCTTTCTTT. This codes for CATSRDRTNTEAFF.

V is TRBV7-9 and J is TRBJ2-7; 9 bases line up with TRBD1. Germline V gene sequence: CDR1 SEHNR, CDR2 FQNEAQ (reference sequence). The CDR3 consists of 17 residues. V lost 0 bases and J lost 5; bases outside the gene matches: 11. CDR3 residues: CASSLAELGQGKHEQYF. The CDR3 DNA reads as TGTGCCAGCAGCTTAGCGGAGCTCGGACAGGGGAAGCACGAGCAGTACTTC. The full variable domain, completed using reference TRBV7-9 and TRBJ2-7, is DTGVSQNPRHKITKRGQNVTFRCDPISEHNRLYWYRQTLGQGPEFLTYFQNEAQLEKSRLLSDRFSAERPKGSFSTLEIQRTEQGDSAMYLCASSLAELGQGKHEQYFGPGTRLTVT.

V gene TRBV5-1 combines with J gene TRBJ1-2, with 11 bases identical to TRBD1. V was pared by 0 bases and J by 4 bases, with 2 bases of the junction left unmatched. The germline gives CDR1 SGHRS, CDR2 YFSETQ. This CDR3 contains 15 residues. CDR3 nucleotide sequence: TGCGCCAGCAGCTTGGGGACAGGGGGCACCTATGGCTACACCTTC. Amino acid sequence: CASSLGTGGTYGYTF.

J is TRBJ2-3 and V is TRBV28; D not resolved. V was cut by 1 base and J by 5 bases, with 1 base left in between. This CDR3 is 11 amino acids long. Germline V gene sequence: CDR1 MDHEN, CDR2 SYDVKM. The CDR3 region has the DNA TGTGCCAGCAGTTTATTAGATACGCAGTATTTT. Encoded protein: CASSLLDTQYF.

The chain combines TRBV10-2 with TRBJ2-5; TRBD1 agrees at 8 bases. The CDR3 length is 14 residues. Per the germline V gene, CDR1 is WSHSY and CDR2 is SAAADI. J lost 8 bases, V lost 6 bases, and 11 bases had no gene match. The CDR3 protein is CASSKPDREATQYF. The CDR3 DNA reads TGCGCCAGCAGCAAACCGGACAGGGAAGCAACCCAGTACTTC.

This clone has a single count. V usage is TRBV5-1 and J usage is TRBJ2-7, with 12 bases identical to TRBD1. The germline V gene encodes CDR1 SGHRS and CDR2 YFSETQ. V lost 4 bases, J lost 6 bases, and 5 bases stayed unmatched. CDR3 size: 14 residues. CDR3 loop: CASSLGDRGREQYF. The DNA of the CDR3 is TGCGCCAGCAGCCTGGGGGACAGGGGGCGCGAGCAGTACTTC. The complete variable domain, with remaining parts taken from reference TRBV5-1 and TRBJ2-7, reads KAGVTQTPRYLIKTRGQQVTLSCSPISGHRSVSWYQQTPGQGLQFLFEYFSETQRNKGNFPGRFSGRQFSNSRSEMNVSTLELGDSALYLCASSLGDRGREQYFGPGTRLTVT.

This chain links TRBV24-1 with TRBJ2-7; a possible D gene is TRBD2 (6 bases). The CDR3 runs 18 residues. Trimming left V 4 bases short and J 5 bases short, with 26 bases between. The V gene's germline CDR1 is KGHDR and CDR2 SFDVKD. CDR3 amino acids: CATSEGLSGLPRFHEQYF. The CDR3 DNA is TGTGCCACCAGTGAGGGACTTTCTGGACTGCCGAGATTCCACGAGCAGTACTTC.

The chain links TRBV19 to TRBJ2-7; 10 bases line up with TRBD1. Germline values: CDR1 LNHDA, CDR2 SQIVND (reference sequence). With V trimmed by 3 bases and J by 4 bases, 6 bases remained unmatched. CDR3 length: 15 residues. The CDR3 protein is CASSIPGQGIYEQYF. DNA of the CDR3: TGTGCCAGTAGTATCCCGGGACAGGGGATTTACGAGCAGTACTTC.

DNA for the CDR3: TGTGCCAGCAGCTTATGGGGGACCAAAAGCCGCGCTTACAATGAGCAGTTCTTC. Residues: CASSLWGTKSRAYNEQFF. This chain uses TRBV7-3 with TRBJ2-1, with D perhaps given as TRBD1 or TRBD2 (5 bases each). V was cut by 2 bases and J by 4 bases, with 21 bases left in between. Germline-derived CDR1 and CDR2 are SGHTA and FQGTGA. The CDR3 covers 18 residues.

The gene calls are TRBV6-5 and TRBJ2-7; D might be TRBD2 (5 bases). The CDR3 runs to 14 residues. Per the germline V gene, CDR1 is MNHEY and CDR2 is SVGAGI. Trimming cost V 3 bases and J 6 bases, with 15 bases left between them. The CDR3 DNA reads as TGTGCCAGCAGTTATAGTTTGAGGGTAGGCGAGCAGTACTTC. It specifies CASSYSLRVGEQYF.

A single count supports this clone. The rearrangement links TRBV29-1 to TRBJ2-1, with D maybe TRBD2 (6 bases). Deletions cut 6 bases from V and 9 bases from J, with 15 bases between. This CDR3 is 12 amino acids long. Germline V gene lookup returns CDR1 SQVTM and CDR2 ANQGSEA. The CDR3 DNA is TGCAGCGTCCCCGACGGGGGTGGTGAGCAGTTCTTC. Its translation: CSVPDGGGEQFF.

The DNA for the CDR3 is TGCGCCAGCAGCTCCGCCGGTAGCGGGACCTACGAGCAGTACTTC. It yields the protein CASSSAGSGTYEQYF. The gene calls are TRBV5-1 and TRBJ2-7; 8 bases align to TRBD2. Germline trimming cut 3 bases from V and 2 bases from J; bases unmatched to any gene: 7. In germline, CDR1 is SGHRS, CDR2 YFSETQ. The CDR3 has 15 amino acids.